Listed below are T cell receptor beta chains from one sample, sequenced in a study of T cell responses to AZD1222 COVID-19 vaccine. Some clones are missing from TCRdb's copy, which holds only in-frame ones; the method was immunoSEQ multiplex PCR. This table holds 80,000 or so clones, about 92% found once. Sequencing was performed on peripheral blood, taken 28 days after the second AZD1222 dose. Receptor source: an adult who received the AZD1222 COVID-19 vaccine. Both conserved end residues are part of each CDR3. A D gene is named only where the DNA matches it firmly. A clone size is listed for some rows: how often the clone was seen (once, few, many), or a class if it is expanded.

TRBJ2-1 TRBV9 . . TGTGCCAGCAGCGTCCGACTTGACTACAATGAGCAGTTCTTC CASSVRLDYNEQFF
TRBJ2-1 TRBV3-1/TRBV3-2 . . TGTGCCAGCAGCCAAGATCCTGCCAGAAGATCGCAGTTCTTC CASSQDPARRSQFF
TRBJ2-7 TRBV6-5 TRBD2 . TGTGCCAGCACCTTAGCGGGAGGGTTTCGCGAGCAGTACTTC CASTLAGGFREQYF
TRBJ1-4 TRBV10-2 TRBD1 . TGCGCCAGCAGTGGACAGGGGGAGTTGAAAAAACTGTTTTTT CASSGQGELKKLFF
TRBJ2-7 TRBV7-8 . few TGTGCCAGCAGCTTAGAAGCCAGCTCCTACGAGCAGTACTTC CASSLEASSYEQYF
TRBJ2-5 TRBV29-1 . . TGCAGCGTTGAGGTCCAACAAGAGACCCAGTACTTC CSVEVQQETQYF
TRBJ2-7 TRBV2 TRBD1 . TGTGCCATCACACAGGGGTCATCCTACGAGCAGTACTTC CAITQGSSYEQYF
TRBJ1-1 TRBV5-1 TRBD1 . TGCGCCAGCAGTGGAGGACAGGGGACCACTGAAGCTTTCTTT CASSGGQGTTEAFF
TRBJ1-3 TRBV7-2 . . TGTGCCAGCAGCTTCTCCGGGAATCGGGGTGCTGGAAACACCATATATTTT CASSFSGNRGAGNTIYF
TRBJ2-5 TRBV5-1 . . TGCGCCAGCAGCTTTGGGACAAGAACAACCCAAGAGACCCAGTACTTC CASSFGTRTTQETQYF
TRBJ1-3 TRBV5-1 . . TGCGCCAGCAGCCCAGGGGTTGGAAACACCATATATTTT CASSPGVGNTIYF
TRBJ1-2 TRBV6-5 TRBD1 . TGTGCCAGCAGGATAGGGACAGGGGTTGGTGGCTACACCTTC CASRIGTGVGGYTF
TRBJ2-6 TRBV10-2 TRBD1 . TGCGCCAGCAGTGAGCCGAGGGACAGCTCTGGGGCCAACGTCCTGACTTTC CASSEPRDSSGANVLTF
TRBJ2-7 TRBV27 . few TGTGCCAGCACCCCCACCGGGACAAGCTCCTACGAGCAGTACTTC CASTPTGTSSYEQYF
TRBJ2-4 TRBV19 . . TGTGCCAGTACCGAGGGAAGAGGGGGCATTCAGTACTTC CASTEGRGGIQYF